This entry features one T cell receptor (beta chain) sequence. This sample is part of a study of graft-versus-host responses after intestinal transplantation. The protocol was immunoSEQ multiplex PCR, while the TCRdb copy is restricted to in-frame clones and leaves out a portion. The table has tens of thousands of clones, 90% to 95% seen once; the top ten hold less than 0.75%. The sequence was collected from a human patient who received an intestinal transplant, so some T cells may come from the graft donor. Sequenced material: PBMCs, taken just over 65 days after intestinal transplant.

CDR3 residues: CASSFRSGQPPQHF. The CDR3 DNA sequence: TGTGCCAGCAGTTTCAGGTCAGGGCAGCCGCCCCAGCATTTT. This sequence joins TRBV28 and TRBJ1-5; D may be TRBD1 (5 bases). Trimming pared 3 bases from V and 9 bases from J, leaving 15 bases between. The CDR3 contains 14 residues. Germline CDR1 reads MDHEN; CDR2 reads SYDVKM.